This TCR beta chain was documented in a study of vaccination effects on CD4 cells after COVID-19. Study-wide results and caveats: Clones induced by infection and by vaccine showed marked clonal contraction late after vaccination. Nearly all vaccine-induced clones in healthy recipients recognized only SARS-CoV-2.

Sequencing was performed with immunoSEQ multiplex PCR; in TCRdb, only in-frame clones are kept and a portion is missing. Of tens of thousands of clones listed, more than 60% are singletons. Before sequencing, viral peptide pools were used by the ViraFEST assay to expand antigen-specific CD4+ T cells. Culturing for 10 to 11 days preceded CD4+ T cell isolation. Vaccine recipients, nucleocapsid antibody negative, had no prior SARS-CoV-2 infection. Cultures of about 2 million PBMC per well contained approximately 9.6 IU/ml IL-2 plus 10 ug/ml peptides. The CDR3 is made up of 14 amino acids. V gave up 4 bases and J gave up 1 base, with 13 bases separating them. Germline assignment: CDR1 GTSNPN and CDR2 SVGIG (reference sequence). Details on this clone: The target antigen is unknown.

The sequence was collected from a human donor who received a COVID-19 vaccine. The chain couples TRBV30 to TRBJ2-5; possible D gene TRBD2, 6 bases. Sequencing used CD4+ T cells from PBMCs cultured with SARS-CoV-2 spike peptides, obtained before COVID-19 vaccination. The CDR3 here is CAWTQGGIQETQYF. As DNA, the CDR3 is TGTGCCTGGACCCAGGGAGGTATCCAAGAGACCCAGTACTTC.